Presented here are 3 T cell receptor beta chains from one specimen sequenced in a study of control samples from healthy donors and cancer patients. Produced via immunoSEQ multiplex PCR; TCRdb's table is partial and in-frame only. The table records about 22,000 clones, less than 90% of them present only once. Sequencing was done on a sample of PBMCs. All receptors derive from a man aged 55-75 years with colorectal cancer.

The chain links TRBV3-1 (or the pseudogene TRBV3-2) to TRBJ2-1; D unclear. This CDR3 spans 15 amino acids. Germline assignment: CDR1 LGHDT and CDR2 YNNKEL (reference sequence). Between the trimmed V and J ends, which lost 4 bases and 0 bases, there was a span of 10 bases. CDR3 coding DNA: TGTGCCAGCAGCCTAGGTGGTAGCTCCTACAATGAGCAGTTCTTC. It encodes CASSLGGSSYNEQFF.

V gene TRBV5-6 combines with J gene TRBJ1-3; 10 bases are a match to TRBD1. The CDR3 totals 15 residues. The germline V gene encodes CDR1 SGHDT and CDR2 YYEEEE. The ends lost 3 bases at V and 8 bases at J; junction bases unmatched: 8. CDR3 DNA sequence: TGTGCCAGCAGCTCAGAGGGACAGGGGTGGTACACCATATATTTT. Translating gives CASSSEGQGWYTIYF.

The chain joins TRBV5-6 to TRBJ2-7; tentatively, D is TRBD2 (6 bases). Germline V lookup: CDR1 SGHDT, CDR2 YYEEEE. V shed 1 base and J shed 4 bases, with 15 bases lying between them. The CDR3 contains 15 residues. Here the CDR3 DNA reads TGTGCCAGCAGCTTGAAGCTCCGACTAGGGTACGAGCAGTACTTC. Its protein product is CASSLKLRLGYEQYF.